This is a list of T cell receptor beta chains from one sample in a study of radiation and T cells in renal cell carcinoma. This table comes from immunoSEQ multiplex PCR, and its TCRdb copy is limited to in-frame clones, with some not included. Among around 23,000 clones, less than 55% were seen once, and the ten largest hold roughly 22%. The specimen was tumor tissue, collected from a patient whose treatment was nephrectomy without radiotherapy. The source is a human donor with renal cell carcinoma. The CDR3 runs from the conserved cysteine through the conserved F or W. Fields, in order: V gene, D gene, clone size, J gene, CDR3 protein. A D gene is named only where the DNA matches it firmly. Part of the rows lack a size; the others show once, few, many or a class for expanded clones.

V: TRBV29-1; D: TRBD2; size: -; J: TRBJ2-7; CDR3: CSVEDEPSGGYEQYF
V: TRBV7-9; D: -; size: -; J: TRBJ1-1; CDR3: CASSSGIEAFF
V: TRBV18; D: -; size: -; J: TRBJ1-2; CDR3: CASSPPRTTSYGYTF
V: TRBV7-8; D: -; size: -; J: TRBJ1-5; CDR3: CASSPTSRGSNQPQHF
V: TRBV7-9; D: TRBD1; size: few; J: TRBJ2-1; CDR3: CASSLAARGLDEQFF
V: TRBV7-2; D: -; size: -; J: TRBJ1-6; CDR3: CASSSVNSPLHF
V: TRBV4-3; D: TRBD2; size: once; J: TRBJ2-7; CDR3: CASSQEAGVVYEQYF
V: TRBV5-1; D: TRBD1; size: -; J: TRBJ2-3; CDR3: CASSLFTGVTGSTDTQYF
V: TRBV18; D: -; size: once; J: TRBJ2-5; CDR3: CASSLSLEETQYF
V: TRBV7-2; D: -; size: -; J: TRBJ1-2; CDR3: CASSEYRVSNGYTF
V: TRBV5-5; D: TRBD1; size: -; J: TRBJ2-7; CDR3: CASSPHGVTGDNEQYF
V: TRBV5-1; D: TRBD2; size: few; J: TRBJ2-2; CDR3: CASSLSGTSLANTGELFF
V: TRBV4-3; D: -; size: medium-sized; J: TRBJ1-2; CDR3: CASSQEQGGIGGYTF
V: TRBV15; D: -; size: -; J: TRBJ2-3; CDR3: CATSRVKDTQYF
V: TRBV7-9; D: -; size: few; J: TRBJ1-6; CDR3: CASSLGAGDRLSPLHF
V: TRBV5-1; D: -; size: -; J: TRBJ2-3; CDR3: CASSMGHFNTDTQYF
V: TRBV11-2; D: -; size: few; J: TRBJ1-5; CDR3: CASSLVMNQPQHF
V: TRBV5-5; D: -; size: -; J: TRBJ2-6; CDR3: CASSLASFGAGANVLTF
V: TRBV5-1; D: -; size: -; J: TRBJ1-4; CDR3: CASSLPGINEKLFF
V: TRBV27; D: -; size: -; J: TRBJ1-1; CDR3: CASSWAGPNTEAFF
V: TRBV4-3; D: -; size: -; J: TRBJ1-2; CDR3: CASSQDLERGFGYTF
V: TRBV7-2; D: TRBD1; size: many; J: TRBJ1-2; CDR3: CASSLRTGAAGHYGYTF
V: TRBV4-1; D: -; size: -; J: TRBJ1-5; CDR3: CASSQSWSGKNQPQHF
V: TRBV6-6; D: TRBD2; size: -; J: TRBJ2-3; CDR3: CASIGLAASTDTQYF
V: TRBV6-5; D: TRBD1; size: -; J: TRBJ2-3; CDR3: CASSYMGTGTDTQYF
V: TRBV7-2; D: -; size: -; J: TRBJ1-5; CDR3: CASSLETGNNQPQHF
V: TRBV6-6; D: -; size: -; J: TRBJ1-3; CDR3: CASSPRLEPPGNTIYF
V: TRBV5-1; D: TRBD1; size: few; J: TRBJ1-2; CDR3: CASSLTGTGSYGYTF
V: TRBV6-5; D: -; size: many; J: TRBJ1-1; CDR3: CASSSGGILAEAFF
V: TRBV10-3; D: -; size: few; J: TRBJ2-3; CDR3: CAISDWGQADTQYF
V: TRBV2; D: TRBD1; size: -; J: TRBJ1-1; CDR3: CASRKQGTDPMNTEAFF
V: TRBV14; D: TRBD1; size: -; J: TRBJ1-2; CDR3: CASSQAGTGVYGYTF
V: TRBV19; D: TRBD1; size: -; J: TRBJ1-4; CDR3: CASPTGTGEKLFF
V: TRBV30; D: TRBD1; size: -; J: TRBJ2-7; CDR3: CAWSAGQGQSYEQYF
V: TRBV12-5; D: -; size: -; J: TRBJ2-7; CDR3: CASGPSSLASYEQYF
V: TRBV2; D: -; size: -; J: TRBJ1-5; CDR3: CASSKDSYSNQPQHF
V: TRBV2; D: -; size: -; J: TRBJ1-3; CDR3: CATSQMTGSGNTIYF
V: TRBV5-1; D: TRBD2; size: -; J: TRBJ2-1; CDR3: CASASNPGLAGGPKNEQFF
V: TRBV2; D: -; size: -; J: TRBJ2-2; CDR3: CGRRRVAGELFF
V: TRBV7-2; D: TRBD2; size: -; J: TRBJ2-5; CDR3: CASSFQAGGETQYF
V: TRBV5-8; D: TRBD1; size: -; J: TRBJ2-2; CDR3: CASRFETGVFTGELFF
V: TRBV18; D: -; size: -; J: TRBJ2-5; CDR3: CASSGDGTETQYF
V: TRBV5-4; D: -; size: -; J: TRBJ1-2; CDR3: CASSLGPTGLSNYGYTF
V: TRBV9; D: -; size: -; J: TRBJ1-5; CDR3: CASSGLSNQPQHF
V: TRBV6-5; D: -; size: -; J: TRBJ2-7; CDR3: CASSYRGRVHEQYF
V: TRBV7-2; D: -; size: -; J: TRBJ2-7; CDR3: CASSSPPYEQYF
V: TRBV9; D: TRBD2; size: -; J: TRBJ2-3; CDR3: CASSFGAGVGDTQYF
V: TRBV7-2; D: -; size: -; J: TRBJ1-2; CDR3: CASSYRVRGSGYTF
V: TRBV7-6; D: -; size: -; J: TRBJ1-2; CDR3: CASSLEGRRGYTF
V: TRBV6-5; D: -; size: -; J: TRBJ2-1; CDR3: CASGEGVNEQFF
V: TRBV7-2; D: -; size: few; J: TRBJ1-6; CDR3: CASSFPGLNSPLHF